This TCR beta chain was identified during a study of OX40 agonist ivuxolimab in advanced cancers. Germline CDR1 reads MNHEY; CDR2 reads SVGAGI. Between the trimmed V and J ends, which lost 0 bases and 8 bases, there was a span of 14 bases. The CDR3 is 15 residues long. Remarks on this clone: Its antigen is unidentified.

Overall study results and limits: In the 0.1 to 3.0 mg/kg range, CD4+ and CD8+ blood T cells had expanded clonally by week 6.

Generated by immunoSEQ multiplex PCR, the TCRdb table keeps only in-frame clones and is missing some. The sample lists around 36,000 clones, roughly four fifths seen once, with 23% in the top ten. The V call is TRBV6-5, the J call TRBJ2-1, with D unresolved. This clonotype was obtained from an adult with an advanced solid tumor such as melanoma, head and neck, liver or kidney cancer. The sequencing here drew on CD4+ or CD8+ T cells sorted from blood, taken in a trial of the OX40 agonist ivuxolimab. CDR3 protein: CASSYSSGELHEQFF. CDR3 bases: TGTGCCAGCAGTTACTCAAGTGGGGAATTACATGAGCAGTTCTTC.